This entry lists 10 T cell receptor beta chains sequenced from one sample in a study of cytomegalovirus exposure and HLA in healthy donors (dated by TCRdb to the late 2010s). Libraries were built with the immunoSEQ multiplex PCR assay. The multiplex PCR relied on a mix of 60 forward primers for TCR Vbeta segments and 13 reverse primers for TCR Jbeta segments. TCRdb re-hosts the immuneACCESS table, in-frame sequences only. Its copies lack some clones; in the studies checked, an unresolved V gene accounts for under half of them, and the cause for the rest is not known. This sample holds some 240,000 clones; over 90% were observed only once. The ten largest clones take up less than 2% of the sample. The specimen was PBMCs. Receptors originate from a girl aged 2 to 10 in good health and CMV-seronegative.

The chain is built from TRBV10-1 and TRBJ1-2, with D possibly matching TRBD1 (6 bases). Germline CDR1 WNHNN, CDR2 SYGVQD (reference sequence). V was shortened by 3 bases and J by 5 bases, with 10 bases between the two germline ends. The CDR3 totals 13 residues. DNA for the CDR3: TGCGCCAGCAGTGACCCCGGACAGTATGGCTACACCTTC. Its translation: CASSDPGQYGYTF.

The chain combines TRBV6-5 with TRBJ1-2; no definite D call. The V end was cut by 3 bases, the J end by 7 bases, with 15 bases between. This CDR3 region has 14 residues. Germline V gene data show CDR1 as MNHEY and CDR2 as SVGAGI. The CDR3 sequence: CASSYIWESGGYTF. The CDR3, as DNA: TGTGCCAGCAGTTATATCTGGGAGAGCGGTGGCTACACCTTC.

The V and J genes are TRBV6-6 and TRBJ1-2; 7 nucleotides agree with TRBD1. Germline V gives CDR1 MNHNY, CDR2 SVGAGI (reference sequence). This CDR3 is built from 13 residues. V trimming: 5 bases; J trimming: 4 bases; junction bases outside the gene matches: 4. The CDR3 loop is CASSGGQAYGYTF. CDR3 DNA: TGTGCCAGCAGTGGTGGACAGGCCTATGGCTACACCTTC.

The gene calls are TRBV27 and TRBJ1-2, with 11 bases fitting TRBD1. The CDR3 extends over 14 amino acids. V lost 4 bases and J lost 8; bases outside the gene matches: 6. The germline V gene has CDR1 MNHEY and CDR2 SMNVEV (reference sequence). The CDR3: CASSSGQGAGGYTF. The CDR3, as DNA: TGTGCCAGCAGTTCTGGACAGGGGGCTGGGGGCTACACCTTC.

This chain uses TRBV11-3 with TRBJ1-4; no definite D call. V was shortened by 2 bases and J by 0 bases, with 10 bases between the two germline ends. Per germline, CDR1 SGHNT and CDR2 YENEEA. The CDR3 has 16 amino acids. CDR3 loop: CASSLRGSPTNEKLFF. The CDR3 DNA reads TGTGCCAGCAGCTTAAGAGGGAGTCCAACTAATGAAAAACTGTTTTTT.

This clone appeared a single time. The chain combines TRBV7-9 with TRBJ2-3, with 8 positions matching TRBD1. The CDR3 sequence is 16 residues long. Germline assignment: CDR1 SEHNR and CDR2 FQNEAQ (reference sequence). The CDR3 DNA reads TGTTCCGGCAGCTTGTCCGAGGGGACAGGAACAGATACGCAGTATTTT. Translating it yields CSGSLSEGTGTDTQYF.

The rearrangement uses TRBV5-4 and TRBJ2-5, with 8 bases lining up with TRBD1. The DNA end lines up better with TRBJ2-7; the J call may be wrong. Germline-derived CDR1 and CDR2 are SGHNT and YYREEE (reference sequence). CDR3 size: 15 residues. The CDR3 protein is CASSLVPDRAYEQYF. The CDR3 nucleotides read TGTGCCAGCAGCTTGGTTCCGGACAGGGCCTACGAGCAGTACTTC.

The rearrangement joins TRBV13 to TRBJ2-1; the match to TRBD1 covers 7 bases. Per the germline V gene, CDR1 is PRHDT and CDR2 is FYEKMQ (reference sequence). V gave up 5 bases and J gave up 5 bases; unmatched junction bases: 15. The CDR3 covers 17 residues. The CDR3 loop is CASSLGFRGHVNNEQFF. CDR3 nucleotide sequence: TGTGCCAGCAGCCTGGGATTTAGGGGGCACGTCAACAATGAGCAGTTCTTC.

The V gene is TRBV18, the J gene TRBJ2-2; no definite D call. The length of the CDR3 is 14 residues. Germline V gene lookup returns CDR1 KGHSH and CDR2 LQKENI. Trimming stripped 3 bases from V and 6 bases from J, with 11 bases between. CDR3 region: CASSPLREAGELFF. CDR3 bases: TGTGCCAGCTCACCCCTTCGTGAGGCCGGGGAGCTGTTTTTT.

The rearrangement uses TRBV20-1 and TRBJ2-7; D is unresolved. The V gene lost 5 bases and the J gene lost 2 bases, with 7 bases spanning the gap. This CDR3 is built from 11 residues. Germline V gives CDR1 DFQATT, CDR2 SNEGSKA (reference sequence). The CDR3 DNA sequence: TGCAGTGCTGAACTGACCTACGAGCAGTACTTC. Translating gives CSAELTYEQYF.